Listed below are T cell receptor beta chains from one sample, sequenced in a study of blood T cell repertoires in COVID-19. Method: immunoSEQ multiplex PCR; TCRdb's copy keeps in-frame clones and lacks some. There are roughly 110,000 clones in the sample; about 70% occur only once, and approximately 0.9% lies in the top ten. Sequencing input: peripheral blood. These receptors were obtained from a human donor with acute or convalescent COVID-19. The donor label of this sample is uncertain. The CDR3 runs from the conserved cysteine through the conserved F or W. D genes are given only for firm matches. Some rows mark clone size as missing; the rest say once, few, many or name a class of expanded clone.

v_call	d_call	j_call	clone_size	cdr3_aa	cdr3_nt
TRBV27	.	TRBJ1-5	.	CASSLFGRNQPQHF	TGTGCCAGCAGTTTATTTGGGAGGAATCAGCCCCAGCATTTT
TRBV2	TRBD1	TRBJ1-2	few	CASRGQVGNYGYTF	TGTGCCAGCAGGGGACAGGTGGGGAACTATGGCTACACCTTC
TRBV3-1/TRBV3-2	TRBD1	TRBJ1-2	.	CASSQAGGANYGYTF	TGTGCCAGCAGCCAAGCAGGGGGCGCAAACTATGGCTACACCTTC
TRBV19	TRBD1	TRBJ2-1	.	CASSMNLGQGVREQFF	TGTGCCAGTAGTATGAATTTGGGACAGGGAGTGCGTGAGCAGTTCTTC
TRBV9	TRBD1	TRBJ1-1	few	CASSVPGQGASTEAFF	TGTGCCAGCAGCGTCCCGGGACAGGGGGCGAGCACTGAAGCTTTCTTT
TRBV24-1	TRBD2	TRBJ2-3	.	CATSRLAGGDTQYF	TGTGCCACCAGCAGGCTAGCGGGGGGGGATACGCAGTATTTT
TRBV10-3	.	TRBJ2-2	few	CAIMDLKSTGELFF	TGTGCCATCATGGACTTGAAGAGCACCGGGGAGCTGTTTTTT
TRBV4-1	.	TRBJ2-3	.	CASSQVFNGGMGDTQYF	TGCGCCAGCAGCCAAGTGTTTAATGGGGGGATGGGAGATACGCAGTATTTT
TRBV6-5	TRBD1	TRBJ1-1	.	CASRQQGLAFF	TGTGCCAGCAGGCAACAGGGGTTGGCTTTCTTT
TRBV6-1	.	TRBJ1-2	.	CASSERGEARGYTF	TGTGCCAGCAGTGAAAGGGGCGAGGCCCGTGGCTACACCTTC
TRBV6-1	.	TRBJ1-1	few	CASSETGGRTEAFF	TGTGCCAGCAGTGAAACAGGCGGCCGGACTGAAGCTTTCTTT
TRBV24-1	.	TRBJ2-3	.	CATSDLRAGAIDTQYF	TGTGCCACCAGTGATTTGCGGGCGGGGGCAATAGATACGCAGTATTTT
TRBV2	.	TRBJ1-4	.	CASRAPGVANEKLFF	TGTGCCAGCAGAGCCCCAGGGGTGGCTAATGAAAAACTGTTTTTT
TRBV28	TRBD1	TRBJ1-2	.	CASSYGTGSYTF	TGTGCCAGCAGTTATGGGACAGGGAGCTACACCTTC
TRBV3-1/TRBV3-2	.	TRBJ2-1	.	CASSQADNEQFF	TGTGCCAGCAGCCAAGCCGACAATGAGCAGTTCTTC